One sample yielded the 23 T cell receptor beta chains listed below, sequenced in a study of blood T cell repertoires in COVID-19. The repertoire was sequenced with immunoSEQ multiplex PCR; TCRdb's copy has only in-frame clones and lacks some. Of roughly 100,000 clones detected, around 86% appear once; the ten largest clones hold around 3%. The sample comprised peripheral blood. The receptors shown here come from a man in his fifties with active or convalescent COVID-19.

To note about this clone: At one of its ends the junction is not consistent with the germline gene, which may arise from a read error. The chain uses TRBV28 and TRBJ2-4; the D is unclear. This CDR3 spans 14 amino acids. The germline CDR1 and CDR2 sequences are MDHEN and SYDVKM. The CDR3 sequence: CASSFGGAENIQYF. The DNA of the CDR3 is TGTGCCAGCAGTTTTGGTGGAGCCGAAAACATTCAGTACTTC.

The chain couples TRBV7-2 to TRBJ1-4; D is possibly TRBD1 (6 bases). Germline CDR1 is SGHTA and CDR2 is FQGNSA. The CDR3 consists of 14 residues. The V and J ends lost 7 bases and 8 bases respectively, with 17 bases between them. The chain's CDR3 is CASTLNRVNEKLFF. CDR3 nucleotides: TGTGCCAGCACCCTTAACAGGGTAAACGAAAAACTGTTTTTT.

The CDR3 DNA reads TGTGCCAGCAGTTACTCGACAGCTAACTATGGCTACACCTTC. This sequence encodes CASSYSTANYGYTF. V usage is TRBV6-5 and J usage is TRBJ1-2, with D possibly being TRBD1 (5 bases). Trimming removed 0 bases at V and 0 bases at J, with 5 bases between. Germline V gives CDR1 MNHEY, CDR2 SVGAGI. The CDR3 sequence is 14 residues long.

The chain uses TRBV25-1 and TRBJ1-4; D is undetermined. The CDR3 totals 15 residues. With 5 bases removed from V and 8 bases from J, the gap between germline ends came to 18 bases. Germline lookup yields CDR1 MGHDK and CDR2 SYGVNS. For the CDR3, the DNA is TGTGCCAGCAGTCCCGGGATCCTTAGGGTAGAAAAACTGTTTTTT. Residues: CASSPGILRVEKLFF. The variable domain in full, completed from reference TRBV25-1 and TRBJ1-4, reads EADIYQTPRYLVIGTGKKITLECSQTMGHDKMYWYQQDPGMELHLIHYSYGVNSTEKGDLSSESTVSRIRTEHFPLTLESARPSHTSQYLCASSPGILRVEKLFFGSGTQLSVL.

The V and J genes are TRBV19 and TRBJ2-7; possible D gene TRBD1, 5 bases. CDR3 size: 14 residues. Germline assignment: CDR1 LNHDA and CDR2 SQIVND (reference sequence). Trimming stripped 3 bases from V and 4 bases from J, with 13 bases between. The CDR3 region has the DNA TGTGCCAGTAGTATGAGTGCAGGGTCTTACGAGCAGTACGTC. As protein: CASSMSAGSYEQYV.

This chain links TRBV5-4 with TRBJ1-4; 7 nucleotides match TRBD1. The germline gives CDR1 SGHNT, CDR2 YYREEE (reference sequence). This CDR3 is 15 amino acids long. The junction had 1 base not matched to a gene; V was cut back by 1 base and J by 1 base. CDR3 DNA: TGTGCCAGCAGCTTGCGACAGGGAACTAATGAAAAACTGTTTTTT. Encoded protein: CASSLRQGTNEKLFF.

This clone appeared a few times. The V call is TRBV7-2, the J call TRBJ2-3, with TRBD1 identical over 7 bases. The J segment lost 6 bases and the V segment lost 4 bases, leaving 10 bases of the junction unmatched. Germline loops: CDR1 SGHTA, CDR2 FQGNSA. The CDR3 is 15 amino acids. CDR3 amino acids: CASSSHRGRGDTQYF. CDR3 nucleotide sequence: TGTGCCAGCAGCTCACACAGGGGCCGAGGGGATACGCAGTATTTT.

The chain uses TRBV2 and TRBJ1-4; TRBD1 matches at 8 bases. V lost 4 bases, J lost 8 bases, and 9 bases stayed unmatched. Germline CDR1 SNHLY, CDR2 FYNNEI. The CDR3 has 15 residues. The CDR3 DNA is TGTGCCAGCAGTGTGCTGGCAGGGGGCCCAGAAAAACTGTTTTTT. It codes for CASSVLAGGPEKLFF.

The chain is built from TRBV29-1 and TRBJ1-2; D unresolved. Trimming removed 3 bases from V and 4 bases from J, with 12 bases in between. Germline assignment: CDR1 SQVTM and CDR2 ANQGSEA. The CDR3 has 13 residues. For the CDR3, the DNA is TGCAGCGTTGACGAGGGAGCGGGCTATGGCTACACCTTC. Residues: CSVDEGAGYGYTF.

The rearrangement joins TRBV10-1 to TRBJ2-3; 10 bases line up with TRBD2. Germline values: CDR1 WNHNN, CDR2 SYGVQD (reference sequence). V trimming: 3 bases; J trimming: 3 bases; junction bases outside the gene matches: 3. CDR3 length: 15 amino acids. The CDR3 sequence: CASSEGAGGTDTQYF. The CDR3 DNA sequence: TGCGCCAGCAGTGAAGGAGCGGGGGGGACAGATACGCAGTATTTT.

This clone appeared a single time. The chain links TRBV3-1 (or the pseudogene TRBV3-2) to TRBJ2-5, with D perhaps TRBD1 (6 bases). CDR3 length: 14 residues. V lost 4 bases to trimming and J lost 6 bases, with 15 bases between them. CDR1 LGHDT and CDR2 YNNKEL come from the germline V gene (reference sequence). CDR3 in DNA: TGTGCCAGCAGCCTTCCACAGGGTAAGAAGACCCAGTACTTC. Translation: CASSLPQGKKTQYF.

J is TRBJ2-3 and V is TRBV2, with 7 bases lining up with TRBD1. CDR1 and CDR2 (germline): SNHLY, FYNNEI. V gave up 4 bases and J gave up 6 bases; unmatched junction bases: 10. There are 15 residues in the CDR3. CDR3 DNA: TGTGCCAGCAGTGCCCGACAGGGACGATGGGATACGCAGTATTTT. Translated: CASSARQGRWDTQYF.

This chain uses TRBV9 with TRBJ2-5; a weak D match, TRBD2 (6 bases). V was trimmed by 2 bases and J by 4 bases, leaving 15 bases between them. The CDR3 has 15 amino acids. Germline-derived CDR1 and CDR2 are SGDLS and YYNGEE. Here the CDR3 reads CASSVGGGLGETQYF. CDR3 in DNA: TGTGCCAGCAGCGTGGGGGGAGGATTAGGAGAGACCCAGTACTTC.

The chain employs TRBV9 and TRBJ1-5, with 8 bases that match TRBD1. V was pared by 0 bases and J by 3 bases, with 5 bases of the junction left unmatched. Germline CDR1 and CDR2: SGDLS and YYNGEE. This CDR3 comprises 16 residues. Written as DNA, the CDR3 is TGTGCCAGCAGCGTAGGGGGGACAGGCGCCAATCAGCCCCAGCATTTT. Amino acids: CASSVGGTGANQPQHF. The full variable domain, its missing parts supplied by reference TRBV9 and TRBJ1-5, is DSGVTQTPKHLITATGQRVTLRCSPRSGDLSVYWYQQSLDQGLQFLIQYYNGEERAKGNILERFSAQQFPDLHSELNLSSLELGDSALYFCASSVGGTGANQPQHFGDGTRLSIL.

V is TRBV4-1 and J is TRBJ1-1; no firm D call. CDR3 length equals 13 residues. With 0 bases removed from V and 7 bases from J, the gap between germline ends came to 9 bases. The V gene's germline CDR1 is MGHRA and CDR2 YSYEKL. The CDR3 region is CASSQELILEAFF. The DNA for the CDR3 is TGCGCCAGCAGCCAAGAGTTAATCCTTGAAGCTTTCTTT.

V gene TRBV10-1 combines with J gene TRBJ1-6; D gene ambiguous. Per germline, CDR1 WNHNN and CDR2 SYGVQD (reference sequence). There are 14 residues in the CDR3. Trimming shortened V by 4 bases and J by 5 bases, and 9 bases separated the two germline ends. CDR3 coding DNA: TGCGCCAGCAGTGTAGGACTGAATAATTCACCCCTCCACTTT. It translates to CASSVGLNNSPLHF.

The chain carries TRBV28 and TRBJ1-2; 8 bases are a match to TRBD1. CDR1 is MDHEN and CDR2 is SYDVKM in the germline V gene. CDR3 length equals 14 residues. V lost 6 bases, J lost 3 bases, and 6 bases stayed unmatched. CDR3 protein: CASSPGQDDYGYTF. The CDR3 coding sequence is TGTGCCAGCAGCCCGGGACAGGATGACTATGGCTACACCTTC.

The rearrangement uses TRBV19 and TRBJ1-5; D might be TRBD1 (5 bases). Germline CDR1 reads LNHDA; CDR2 reads SQIVND (reference sequence). This CDR3 is built from 16 residues. V dropped 3 bases and J dropped 6 bases, with 18 bases sitting between them. The DNA of the CDR3 is TGTGCCAGTAGTATGGGGTTCGGGGGTTTCGGTCAGCCCCAGCATTTT. This gives the protein CASSMGFGGFGQPQHF.

The V and J genes are TRBV19 and TRBJ1-2, with 9 bases aligning to TRBD1. V shed 4 bases, J shed 4 bases, and the junction held 4 bases outside the gene matches. The germline gives CDR1 LNHDA, CDR2 SQIVND (reference sequence). The CDR3 has 14 amino acids. The DNA for the CDR3 is TGTGCCAGTAGTACCGGACAGGGGAGCTATGGCTACACCTTC. Its translation: CASSTGQGSYGYTF. Full variable domain (outside the CDR3, taken from reference TRBV19 and TRBJ1-2): DGGITQSPKYLFRKEGQNVTLSCEQNLNHDAMYWYRQDPGQGLRLIYYSQIVNDFQKGDIAEGYSVSREKKESFPLTVTSAQKNPTAFYLCASSTGQGSYGYTFGSGTRLTVV.

The chain recombines TRBV5-1 with TRBJ2-1; D remains ambiguous. V was pared by 4 bases and J by 4 bases, with 6 bases between. This CDR3 is built from 12 residues. The V gene's germline CDR1 is SGHRS and CDR2 YFSETQ. CDR3 amino acids: CASSNIYNEQFF. DNA of the CDR3: TGCGCCAGCAGCAATATTTACAATGAGCAGTTCTTC. The full variable domain, in which reference TRBV5-1 and TRBJ2-1 provide the parts outside the CDR3, is KAGVTQTPRYLIKTRGQQVTLSCSPISGHRSVSWYQQTPGQGLQFLFEYFSETQRNKGNFPGRFSGRQFSNSRSEMNVSTLELGDSALYLCASSNIYNEQFFGPGTRLTVL.

The chain carries TRBV5-1 and TRBJ2-5; 9 nucleotides agree with TRBD1. CDR3 length equals 14 residues. Germline V gene data show CDR1 as SGHRS and CDR2 as YFSETQ. V was clipped by 3 bases and J by 5 bases; unmatched bases: 5. CDR3 sequence: CASSSGQGGETQYF. The DNA of the CDR3 is TGCGCCAGCAGCTCGGGACAGGGTGGCGAGACCCAGTACTTC.

In nucleotides, the CDR3 is TGTGCCAGCAGCCTCGCACAGGGGGCGGCCTACGAGCAGTACGTC. Its protein is CASSLAQGAAYEQYV. V usage is TRBV5-5 and J usage is TRBJ2-7, with TRBD1 matching 9 bases. The CDR3 consists of 15 residues. The germline V gene has CDR1 SGHKS and CDR2 YYEKEE (reference sequence). The trim removed 4 bases at V and 2 bases at J, leaving 7 bases unmatched.

V is TRBV10-3 and J is TRBJ2-5; 10 nucleotides agree with TRBD2. This CDR3 is built from 14 residues. With 6 bases clipped from V and 1 base from J, the junction kept 2 bases outside the gene matches. The germline gives CDR1 ENHRY, CDR2 SYGVKD. CDR3 amino acids: CAIRPSGGQETQYF. CDR3 sequence (DNA): TGTGCCATCAGGCCTAGCGGGGGCCAAGAGACCCAGTACTTC.